The 7 T cell receptor beta chains presented below share a single source sample, sequenced in a study of technical replicates of blood from a handful of donors. Using immunoSEQ multiplex PCR, the repertoire was profiled, and TCRdb retains in-frame clones only, with some absent. The sample includes about 98,000 clones, nearly 97% seen only once; the top ten take 0.2% to 0.25%. The sample was T cells isolated from PBMCs. These receptors were taken from a human donor in good health.

The chain couples TRBV19 to TRBJ2-3; D may be TRBD2 (6 bases). This CDR3 spans 16 amino acids. V lost 8 bases to trimming and J lost 3 bases, with 21 bases between them. Germline-derived CDR1 and CDR2 are LNHDA and SQIVND (reference sequence). The CDR3 loop reads CASANRGIGGTDTQYF. CDR3 bases: TGTGCCAGTGCTAATCGGGGCATTGGGGGGACAGATACGCAGTATTTT. Based on the CDR3 plus reference TRBV19 and TRBJ2-3, the full variable domain is DGGITQSPKYLFRKEGQNVTLSCEQNLNHDAMYWYRQDPGQGLRLIYYSQIVNDFQKGDIAEGYSVSREKKESFPLTVTSAQKNPTAFYLCASANRGIGGTDTQYFGPGTRLTVL.

The V gene is TRBV28, the J gene TRBJ2-5; D might be TRBD2 (6 bases). Germline V gene sequence: CDR1 MDHEN, CDR2 SYDVKM. The CDR3 runs to 15 residues. V lost 3 bases to trimming and J lost 5 bases, with 16 bases between them. The CDR3 reads CASSFGGGRLETQYF. The DNA for the CDR3 is TGTGCCAGCAGTTTTGGGGGTGGGAGGTTGGAGACCCAGTACTTC.

The chain couples TRBV18 to TRBJ2-5; a weak D match, TRBD1 (6 bases). Trimming stripped 6 bases from V and 3 bases from J, with 11 bases between. CDR3 length: 13 residues. CDR1 KGHSH and CDR2 LQKENI come from the germline V gene. CDR3 sequence reads: CASSDSAEETQYF. CDR3 bases: TGTGCCAGCTCGGACAGTGCCGAAGAGACCCAGTACTTC.

This chain uses TRBV5-5 with TRBJ2-1, with 7 bases matching TRBD1. The CDR3 has 12 residues. Looked up from germline, CDR1 is SGHKS and CDR2 is YYEKEE (reference sequence). V was clipped by 4 bases and J by 8 bases; unmatched bases: 3. In nucleotides, the CDR3 is TGTGCCAGCAGCACCACAGGGGATGAGCAGTTCTTC. This sequence encodes CASSTTGDEQFF. The full variable domain, in which reference TRBV5-5 and TRBJ2-1 provide the parts outside the CDR3, is DAGVTQSPTHLIKTRGQQVTLRCSPISGHKSVSWYQQVLGQGPQFIFQYYEKEERGRGNFPDRFSARQFPNYSSELNVNALLLGDSALYLCASSTTGDEQFFGPGTRLTVL.

This clone was observed once. The V and J genes are TRBV11-2 and TRBJ1-2; TRBD1 agrees at 9 bases. Germline trimming cut 4 bases from V and 8 bases from J; bases unmatched to any gene: 5. The CDR3 length is 13 residues. Germline lookup yields CDR1 SGHAT and CDR2 FQNNGV. CDR3 nucleotides: TGTGCCAGCAGCTACACACAGGGGGCCGGCTACACCTTC. Its translation is CASSYTQGAGYTF.

The chain recombines TRBV15 with TRBJ2-7; perhaps TRBD2 as D (6 bases). The CDR3 extends over 13 amino acids. V gave up 8 bases and J gave up 5 bases, with 16 bases separating them. Germline lookup yields CDR1 LNHNV and CDR2 YYDKDF (reference sequence). The CDR3 DNA follows: TGTGCCACCGGGGGATGGGGGGTCAACGAGCAGTACTTC. Protein product: CATGGWGVNEQYF.

The chain has TRBV29-1 and TRBJ1-4; 10 bases fit TRBD1. Germline V gene lookup returns CDR1 SQVTM and CDR2 ANQGSEA. V gave up 5 bases and J gave up 3 bases; unmatched junction bases: 6. The CDR3 has 15 amino acids. CDR3 in DNA: TGCAGCGTTAGCGGGACAGGGGCCGCTAATGAAAAACTGTTTTTT. Its translation is CSVSGTGAANEKLFF.